This T cell receptor (beta chain) was captured by sequencing in a study of cytomegalovirus exposure and HLA in healthy donors. Study results and caveats: CMV serostatus was the only immune exposure information that was available. A later analysis reportedly found fewer N-insertions in an Asian-associated ancestry cluster than the roughly 680-donor mean.

13 Jbeta primers and 60 Vbeta primers were used for the PCR. Clones were read by immunoSEQ multiplex PCR, and TCRdb kept only the in-frame ones, dropping some. The sample has approximately 240,000 clones; about three quarters are singletons. V was clipped by 3 bases and J by 1 base; unmatched bases: 3. The CDR3 extends over 14 amino acids. Germline CDR1 SGHRS, CDR2 YFSETQ. On this clone: Its antigen is unidentified. The sample carries other DNA sequences with the same CDR3.

The V call is TRBV5-1, the J call TRBJ1-1; 7 bases match TRBD1. Sequenced sample: PBMCs. The source is a woman aged 60-70 years in good health and CMV-seropositive. The CDR3, as DNA: TGCGCCAGCAGCTGGGGACAGACGAACACTGAAGCTTTCTTT. Its translation: CASSWGQTNTEAFF.